The sequence of this TCR beta chain was determined in a study of blood T cells in healthy people across ages. The overall study: Per every two T cells, about one barcoded beta molecule was captured by template switching. Points from the study as a whole: With age, beta diversity per million T cells declined roughly linearly, significantly by approximately 41.

A J-beta primer mix and a sample-barcoded 5' primer were used in a second PCR of about 7 to 12 cycles. From the 5' RACE reads, TCRdb called clonotypes with MiXCR, one entry per CDR3 protein. This sample has approximately 900,000 distinct CDR3 sequences, with approximately 32% found just once. This clonotype was recorded at least ten times. Its antigen remains unidentified. This CDR3 comprises 17 residues. Trimming removed 4 bases from V and 5 bases from J; junction bases left unmatched: 16. These data were likewise used in another study, on T cells of mothers and their children. This second study says: Over five children, together with their three healthy Caucasian mothers, made up the donors.

What was sequenced was blood. The sequence came from a middle-aged woman in good health. The J gene is TRBJ2-5, the V gene TRBV12-3 or TRBV12-4; 7 bases are a match to TRBD1. Here the CDR3 DNA reads TGTGCCAGCAGTTCCTTGAGGACAGGCAGAATTTGGGAGACCCAGTACTTC. This translates into CASSSLRTGRIWETQYF.